This entry concerns a single TCR beta chain. Its matching antigen is unknown. Trimming took off 6 bases at V and 9 bases at J, with 14 bases between the two ends. The germline CDR1 and CDR2 sequences are MDHEN and SYDVKM. The CDR3 runs 12 residues. This specimen comes from a study of cytomegalovirus exposure and HLA in healthy donors. Notes on the study in general: In presence/absence analyses, roughly uniform sequencing depth across donors was assumed. Accurate prediction of most subjects' HLA-A and HLA-B alleles from TCR beta sequences was reported.

PCR employed 60 Vbeta and 13 Jbeta primers. Measured with immunoSEQ multiplex PCR; TCRdb has only the in-frame clones, and not every one. The table has about 200,000 clones, 60% to 80% seen once. This TCR was recovered from a man between 18 and 29 years old in good health and CMV-seronegative. The specimen was PBMCs. The rearrangement joins TRBV28 to TRBJ1-1; D not resolved. Written as DNA, the CDR3 is TGTGCCAGCAGCCTGGGCACAGAAAAAGCTTTCTTT. Translating gives CASSLGTEKAFF.